One and the same sample provided the 18 T cell receptor beta chains below, sequenced in a study of blood T cell repertoires in COVID-19. This table comes from immunoSEQ multiplex PCR, and its TCRdb copy is limited to in-frame clones, with some not included. Altogether about 210,000 clones are present, roughly 88% being singletons, with the ten largest covering under 2.5%. The sample was peripheral blood. Receptors were obtained from a man in his forties who had recovered from COVID-19.

The chain links TRBV6-2 or TRBV6-3 to TRBJ2-3, with a tentative D call TRBD2 (6 bases). The CDR3 extends over 15 amino acids. With 2 bases removed from V and 1 base from J, the gap between germline ends came to 10 bases. CDR1 and CDR2 from the germline V gene are MNHEY and SVGEGT. The DNA for the CDR3 is TGTGCCAGCAGTTACCCCTCGGGGGGCACAGATACGCAGTATTTT. The encoded protein is CASSYPSGGTDTQYF.

The chain uses TRBV10-3 and TRBJ2-7; the D gene is possibly TRBD1 (6 bases). V gave up 3 bases and J gave up 2 bases, with 11 bases separating them. CDR1 and CDR2 (germline): ENHRY, SYGVKD. The CDR3 has 14 amino acids. The DNA of the CDR3 is TGTGCCATCAGTGAATTTGGGGACACCTACGAGCAGTACTTC. This encodes CAISEFGDTYEQYF.

The chain uses TRBV7-9 and TRBJ1-2; D is possibly TRBD1 (5 bases). Germline V gene data show CDR1 as SEHNR and CDR2 as FQNEAQ (reference sequence). CDR3 length equals 14 residues. The V gene lost 0 bases and the J gene lost 7 bases, with 12 bases spanning the gap. The CDR3 bases are TGTGCCAGCAGCTTAGCCGGGGGAGAGGTTGGCTACACCTTC. This sequence encodes CASSLAGGEVGYTF. The full variable domain, rest sourced from reference TRBV7-9 and TRBJ1-2, is DTGVSQNPRHKITKRGQNVTFRCDPISEHNRLYWYRQTLGQGPEFLTYFQNEAQLEKSRLLSDRFSAERPKGSFSTLEIQRTEQGDSAMYLCASSLAGGEVGYTFGSGTRLTVV.

The chain combines TRBV3-1 (or the pseudogene TRBV3-2) with TRBJ1-3; no definite D call. The length of the CDR3 is 15 residues. Trimming removed 5 bases from V and 3 bases from J, with 14 bases in between. The germline V gene has CDR1 LGHDT and CDR2 YNNKEL (reference sequence). DNA of the CDR3: TGTGCCAGCAGCTTCGGTGAAAACCTTGGAAACACCATATATTTT. This codes for CASSFGENLGNTIYF.

The J gene is TRBJ2-3, the V gene TRBV5-1; 10 bases align to TRBD1. The germline V gene has CDR1 SGHRS and CDR2 YFSETQ. Losses at the gene ends were 3 bases for V and 5 bases for J; bases not matched to a gene: 6. The CDR3 is 15 residues long. The CDR3 region has the DNA TGCGCCAGCAGCTCTGCCGGGACAGGGGAAGATACGCAGTATTTT. It yields the protein CASSSAGTGEDTQYF.

This clone showed up just a few times. The J gene is TRBJ1-2, the V gene TRBV12-5, with 7 bases that match TRBD1. The CDR3 is 15 residues long. V was pared by 4 bases and J by 2 bases, with 7 bases of the junction left unmatched. CDR1 LGHNT and CDR2 FRNRAP come from the germline V gene. The CDR3 DNA reads TGTGCTAGTGGTTCCGTTTTGACAGGGAACTATGGCTACACCTTC. Translation gives CASGSVLTGNYGYTF.

The gene calls are TRBV7-2 and TRBJ2-7; 9 nucleotides line up with TRBD2. The CDR3 contains 15 residues. The J segment lost 3 bases and the V segment lost 0 bases, leaving 3 bases of the junction unmatched. Germline values: CDR1 SGHTA, CDR2 FQGNSA. In nucleotides, the CDR3 is TGTGCCAGCAGCTTAGCCCCTAGCGGGAACTACGAGCAGTACTTC. This gives the protein CASSLAPSGNYEQYF.

The chain combines TRBV7-2 with TRBJ1-2; D not resolved. Germline CDR1 and CDR2: SGHTA and FQGNSA. V lost 5 bases to trimming and J lost 3 bases, with 16 bases between them. The CDR3 has 15 residues. In nucleotides, the CDR3 is TGTGCCAGCAGCCCTCTGGGAGGGTCGGACTATGGCTACACCTTC. The encoded protein is CASSPLGGSDYGYTF.

The CDR3 DNA sequence: TGTGCCACCAAAACAGGGGCTACTAACTATGGCTACACCTTC. Amino acids: CATKTGATNYGYTF. This sequence joins TRBV5-4 and TRBJ1-2, with 7 bases identical to TRBD1. Germline V lookup: CDR1 SGHNT, CDR2 YYREEE (reference sequence). Trimming at V came to 9 bases and at J to 0 bases, leaving 8 bases not matched to a gene. The CDR3 sequence is 14 residues long.

The chain recombines TRBV21-1 with TRBJ1-5; the table names TRBD1, a call not compared with the DNA. TRBV21-1 represents a pseudogene. The CDR3 is 17 amino acids. CDR3 protein: CASSKGLAGAGNQPQHF. The DNA of the CDR3 is TGTGCCAGCAGCAAAGGGCTGGCAGGGGCGGGCAATCAGCCCCAGCATTTT.

The chain has TRBV19 and TRBJ2-7; D is uncertain. The CDR3 consists of 14 residues. Germline CDR1 is LNHDA and CDR2 is SQIVND (reference sequence). Trimming left V 9 bases short and J 2 bases short, with 17 bases between. CDR3 in amino acids: CARRHCAHPYEQYF. The CDR3 DNA follows: TGTGCCAGAAGACACTGCGCTCATCCCTACGAGCAGTACTTC.

V is TRBV30 and J is TRBJ1-5; no reliable D call. CDR3 length equals 12 residues. From germline, CDR1 is GTSNPN and CDR2 SVGIG (reference sequence). V was cut by 5 bases and J by 2 bases, with 7 bases left in between. The CDR3 DNA reads as TGTGCCTGGGGGCCGGGCAATCAGCCCCAGCATTTT. This gives the protein CAWGPGNQPQHF. Together with reference TRBV30 and TRBJ1-5, the CDR3 gives the full variable domain: SQTIHQWPATLVQPVGSPLSLECTVEGTSNPNLYWYRQAAGRGLQLLFYSVGIGQISSEVPQNLSASRPQDRQFILSSKKLLLSDSGFYLCAWGPGNQPQHFGDGTRLSIL.

V and J are TRBV2 and TRBJ1-2; 10 bases are a match to TRBD1. Germline CDR1 reads SNHLY; CDR2 reads FYNNEI. The CDR3 sequence is 12 residues long. Germline trimming cut 6 bases from V and 13 bases from J; bases unmatched to any gene: 8. CDR3 DNA: TGTGCCAGCAGCGGCGGACAGGGGGACTCCACCTTC. It codes for CASSGGQGDSTF.

The chain is built from TRBV5-4 and TRBJ1-1, with D unresolved. Germline V lookup: CDR1 SGHNT, CDR2 YYREEE (reference sequence). The CDR3 spans 16 residues. V was clipped by 0 bases and J by 8 bases, with 20 bases between them. CDR3 nucleotides: TGTGCCAGCAGCTTGGCCGTGTCCAGGCCGAGAGGGGAAGCTTTCTTT. It is translated as CASSLAVSRPRGEAFF.

V usage is TRBV5-1 and J usage is TRBJ1-2; tentatively, D is TRBD1 (6 bases). Looked up from germline, CDR1 is SGHRS and CDR2 is YFSETQ. The CDR3 extends over 15 amino acids. Deletions cut 4 bases from V and 2 bases from J, with 15 bases between. The DNA of the CDR3 is TGCGCCAGCAGCGCCACGGTAGGACAGAACTATGGCTACACCTTC. Its translation is CASSATVGQNYGYTF.

The rearrangement uses TRBV29-1 and TRBJ1-2, with 7 positions matching TRBD1. CDR1 SQVTM and CDR2 ANQGSEA come from the germline V gene. J lost 7 bases, V lost 5 bases, and 4 bases had no gene match. This CDR3 has 11 residues. The CDR3 DNA sequence: TGCAGCGTTAAGGGGGCTTCTGGCTACACCTTC. Protein product: CSVKGASGYTF.

The genes are TRBV5-5 and TRBJ2-3; D is perhaps TRBD1 (5 bases). Trimming stripped 1 base from V and 2 bases from J, with 11 bases between. Germline CDR1 SGHKS, CDR2 YYEKEE (reference sequence). The CDR3 loop spans 15 amino acids. This CDR3 is CASSLNPDTTDTQYF. Here the CDR3 DNA reads TGTGCCAGCAGCTTGAATCCGGACACCACAGATACGCAGTATTTT.

In this sample, this clone turned up a few times. The chain employs TRBV4-1 and TRBJ1-2; 10 bases map to TRBD1. Trimming at V came to 2 bases and at J to 8 bases, leaving 8 bases not matched to a gene. CDR3 length: 15 amino acids. Per the germline V gene, CDR1 is MGHRA and CDR2 is YSYEKL. The CDR3: CASSQTGTGAEGYTF. The CDR3 DNA follows: TGCGCCAGCAGCCAAACCGGGACAGGGGCCGAGGGCTACACCTTC.